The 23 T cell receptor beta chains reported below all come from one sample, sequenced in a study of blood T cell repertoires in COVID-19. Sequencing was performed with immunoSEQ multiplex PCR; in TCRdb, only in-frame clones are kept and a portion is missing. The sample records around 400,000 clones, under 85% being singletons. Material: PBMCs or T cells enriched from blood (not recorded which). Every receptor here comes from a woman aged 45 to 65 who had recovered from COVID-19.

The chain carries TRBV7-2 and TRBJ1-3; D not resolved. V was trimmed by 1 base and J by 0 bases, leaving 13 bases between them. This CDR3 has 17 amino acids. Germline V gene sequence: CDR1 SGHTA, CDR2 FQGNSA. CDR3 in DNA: TGTGCCAGCAGCTTAGTTGCGCCGCGTAACTCTGGAAACACCATATATTTT. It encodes CASSLVAPRNSGNTIYF.

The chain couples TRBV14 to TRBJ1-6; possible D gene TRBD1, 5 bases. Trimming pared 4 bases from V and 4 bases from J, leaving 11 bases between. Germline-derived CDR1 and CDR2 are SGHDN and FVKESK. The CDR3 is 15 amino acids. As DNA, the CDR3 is TGTGCCAGCAGCCGGGGGGGGTTTTATAATTCACCCCTCCACTTT. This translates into CASSRGGFYNSPLHF.

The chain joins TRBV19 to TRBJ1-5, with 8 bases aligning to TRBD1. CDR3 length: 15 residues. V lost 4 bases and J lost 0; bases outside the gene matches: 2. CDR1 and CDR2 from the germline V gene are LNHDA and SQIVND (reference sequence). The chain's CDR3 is CASSTGQDSNQPQHF. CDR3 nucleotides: TGTGCCAGTAGTACGGGACAGGATAGCAATCAGCCCCAGCATTTT.

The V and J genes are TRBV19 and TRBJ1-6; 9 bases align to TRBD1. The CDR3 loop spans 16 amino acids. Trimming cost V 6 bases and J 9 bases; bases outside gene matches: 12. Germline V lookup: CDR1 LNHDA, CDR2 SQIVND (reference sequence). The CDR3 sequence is CASSETGTGSGSPLHF. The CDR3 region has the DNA TGTGCCAGTAGCGAAACCGGGACAGGGAGCGGTTCACCCCTCCACTTT.

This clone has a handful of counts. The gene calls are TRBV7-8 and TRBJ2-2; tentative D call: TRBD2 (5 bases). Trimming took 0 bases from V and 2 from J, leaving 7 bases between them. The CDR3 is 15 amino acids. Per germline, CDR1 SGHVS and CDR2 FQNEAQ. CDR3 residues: CASSLARGNTGELFF. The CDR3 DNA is TGTGCCAGCAGCTTAGCCCGGGGTAACACCGGGGAGCTGTTTTTT.

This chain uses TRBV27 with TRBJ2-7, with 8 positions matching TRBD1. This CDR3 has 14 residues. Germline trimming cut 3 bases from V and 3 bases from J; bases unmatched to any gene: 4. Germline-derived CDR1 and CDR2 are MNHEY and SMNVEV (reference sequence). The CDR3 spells CASSFQGAHYEQYF. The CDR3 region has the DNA TGTGCCAGCAGTTTCCAGGGGGCCCACTACGAGCAGTACTTC.

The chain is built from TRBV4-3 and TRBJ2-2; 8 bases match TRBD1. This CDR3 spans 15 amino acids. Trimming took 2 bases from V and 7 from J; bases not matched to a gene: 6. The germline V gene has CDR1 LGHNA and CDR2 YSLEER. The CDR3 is CASSQSTGEHGELFF. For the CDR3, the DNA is TGCGCCAGCAGCCAATCGACAGGGGAACACGGGGAGCTGTTTTTT.

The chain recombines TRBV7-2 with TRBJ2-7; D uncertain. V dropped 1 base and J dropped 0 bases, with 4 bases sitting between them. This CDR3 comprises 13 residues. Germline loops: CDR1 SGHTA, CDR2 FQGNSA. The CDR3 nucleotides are TGTGCCAGCAGCTTAGATCACTCCTACGAGCAGTACTTC. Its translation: CASSLDHSYEQYF.

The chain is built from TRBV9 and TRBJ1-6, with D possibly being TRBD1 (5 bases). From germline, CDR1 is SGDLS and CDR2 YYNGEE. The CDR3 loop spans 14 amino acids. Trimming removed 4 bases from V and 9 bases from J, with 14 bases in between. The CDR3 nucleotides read TGTGCCAGCAGCCCGGACAACTGGGGTTCACCCCTCCACTTT. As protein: CASSPDNWGSPLHF.

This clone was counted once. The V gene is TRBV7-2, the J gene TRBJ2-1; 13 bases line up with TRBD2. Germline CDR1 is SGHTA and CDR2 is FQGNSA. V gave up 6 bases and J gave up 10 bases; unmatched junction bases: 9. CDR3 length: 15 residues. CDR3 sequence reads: CASSSPGLAGPEQFF. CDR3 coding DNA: TGTGCCAGCAGTTCCCCGGGACTAGCGGGACCGGAGCAGTTCTTC.

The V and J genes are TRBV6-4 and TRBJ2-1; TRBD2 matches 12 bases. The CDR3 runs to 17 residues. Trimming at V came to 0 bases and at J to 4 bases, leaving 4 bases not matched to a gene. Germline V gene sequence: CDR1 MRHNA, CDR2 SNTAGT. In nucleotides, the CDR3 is TGTGCCAGCAGTGACTCCCCTAGCGGGAGGGGGTACAATGAGCAGTTCTTC. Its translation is CASSDSPSGRGYNEQFF.

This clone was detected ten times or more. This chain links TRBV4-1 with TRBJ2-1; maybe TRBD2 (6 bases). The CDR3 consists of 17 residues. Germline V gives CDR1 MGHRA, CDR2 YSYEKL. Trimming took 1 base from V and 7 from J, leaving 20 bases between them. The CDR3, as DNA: TGCGCCAGCAGCCAAGTGGACATGGGACTCGCCGGTAATGAGCAGTTCTTC. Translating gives CASSQVDMGLAGNEQFF.

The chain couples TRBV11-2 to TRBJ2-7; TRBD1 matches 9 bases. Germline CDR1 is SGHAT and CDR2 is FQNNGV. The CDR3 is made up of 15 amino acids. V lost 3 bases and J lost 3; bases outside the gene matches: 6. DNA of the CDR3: TGTGCCAGCAGCTTTGGACAGGGGCGATACTACGAGCAGTACTTC. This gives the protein CASSFGQGRYYEQYF.

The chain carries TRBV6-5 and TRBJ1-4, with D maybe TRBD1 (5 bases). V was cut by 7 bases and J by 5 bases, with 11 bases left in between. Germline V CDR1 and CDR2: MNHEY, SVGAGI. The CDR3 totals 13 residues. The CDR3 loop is CASKGRWNEKLFF. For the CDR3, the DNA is TGTGCCAGCAAGGGGAGGTGGAATGAAAAACTGTTTTTT.

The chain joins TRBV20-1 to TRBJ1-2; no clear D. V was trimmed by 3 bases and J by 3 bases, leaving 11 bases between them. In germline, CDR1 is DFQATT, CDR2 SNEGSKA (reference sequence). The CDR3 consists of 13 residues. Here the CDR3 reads CSASQLRDYGYTF. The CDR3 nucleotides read TGCAGTGCTAGTCAGCTGCGGGACTATGGCTACACCTTC.

CDR3: CASTMGRTNYGYTF. CDR3 DNA: TGCGCCAGCACCATGGGGCGTACTAACTATGGCTACACCTTC. The V call is TRBV4-1, the J call TRBJ1-2, with D possibly being TRBD1 (5 bases). The V gene lost 7 bases and the J gene lost 0 bases, with 12 bases spanning the gap. Germline loops: CDR1 MGHRA, CDR2 YSYEKL. This CDR3 region has 14 residues.

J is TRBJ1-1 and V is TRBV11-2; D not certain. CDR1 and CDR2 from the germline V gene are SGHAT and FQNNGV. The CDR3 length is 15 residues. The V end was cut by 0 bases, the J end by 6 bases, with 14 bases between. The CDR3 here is CASSLDRPGLAEAFF. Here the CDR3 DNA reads TGTGCCAGCAGCTTAGATCGGCCGGGTCTTGCTGAAGCTTTCTTT.

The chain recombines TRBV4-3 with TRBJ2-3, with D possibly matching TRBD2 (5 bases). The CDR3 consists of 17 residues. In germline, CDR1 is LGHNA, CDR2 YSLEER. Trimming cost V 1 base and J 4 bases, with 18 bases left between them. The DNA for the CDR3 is TGCGCCAGCAGCCAAGGCCCCCCCGGGAAGGCACCAGATACGCAGTATTTT. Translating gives CASSQGPPGKAPDTQYF.

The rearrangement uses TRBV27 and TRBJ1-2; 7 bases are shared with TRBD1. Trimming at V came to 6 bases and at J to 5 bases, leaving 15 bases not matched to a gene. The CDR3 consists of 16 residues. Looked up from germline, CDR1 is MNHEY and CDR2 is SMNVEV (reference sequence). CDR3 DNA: TGTGCCAGCAGCCCGGGACAGTGGGCCGTAGGATATGGCTACACCTTC. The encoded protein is CASSPGQWAVGYGYTF.

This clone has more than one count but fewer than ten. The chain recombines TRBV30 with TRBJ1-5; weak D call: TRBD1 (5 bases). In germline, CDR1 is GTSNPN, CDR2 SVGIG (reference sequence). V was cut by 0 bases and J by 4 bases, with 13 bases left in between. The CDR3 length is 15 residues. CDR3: CAWSVQIGGNQPQHF. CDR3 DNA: TGTGCCTGGAGTGTACAAATTGGGGGGAATCAGCCCCAGCATTTT.

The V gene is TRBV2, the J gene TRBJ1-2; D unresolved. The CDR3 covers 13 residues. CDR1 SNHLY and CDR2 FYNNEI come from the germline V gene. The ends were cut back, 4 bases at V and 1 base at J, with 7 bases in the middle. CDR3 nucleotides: TGTGCCAGCAGTGGTCAGATTAACTATGGCTACACCTTC. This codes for CASSGQINYGYTF.

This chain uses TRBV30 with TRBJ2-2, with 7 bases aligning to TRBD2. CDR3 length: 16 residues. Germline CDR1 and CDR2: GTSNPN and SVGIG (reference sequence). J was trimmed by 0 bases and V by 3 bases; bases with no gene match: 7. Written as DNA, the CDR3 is TGTGCCTGGAGGAGGACGGGGGGACCGAACACCGGGGAGCTGTTTTTT. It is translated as CAWRRTGGPNTGELFF. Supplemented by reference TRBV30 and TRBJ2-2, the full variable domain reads SQTIHQWPATLVQPVGSPLSLECTVEGTSNPNLYWYRQAAGRGLQLLFYSVGIGQISSEVPQNLSASRPQDRQFILSSKKLLLSDSGFYLCAWRRTGGPNTGELFFGEGSRLTVL.

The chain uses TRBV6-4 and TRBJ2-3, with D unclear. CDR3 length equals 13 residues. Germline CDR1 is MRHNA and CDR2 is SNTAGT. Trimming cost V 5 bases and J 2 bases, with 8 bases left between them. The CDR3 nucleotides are TGTGCCAGCAGTCAAGACTTCACAGATACGCAGTATTTT. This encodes CASSQDFTDTQYF.